A selection of T cell receptor beta chains follows, all from one sample in a study of T-cell reconstitution after alpha-beta-depleted transplantation in children. TCRdb independently ran MiXCR on the PCR reads; one entry per CDR3 protein. The table shows some 300,000 distinct CDR3 sequences, with 7.5% to 9% occurring only once. This sample comprised peripheral blood, obtained 360 days after TCRalphabeta/CD19-depleted stem cell transplant. The receptors were gathered from a female patient between 2 and 10 years old who had a stem cell transplant for Fanconi anemia, so the T cells may come from the graft donor. Both conserved end residues are part of each CDR3. The D gene is left open where the match is weak. Clone size is shown for a subset of rows, as once, few, many or a class of expanded clone.

J gene | V gene | D gene | clone size | CDR3 protein | CDR3 DNA
TRBJ2-7 | TRBV20-1 | - | many | CSARVGAAGYEQYF | TGCAGTGCTAGAGTGGGAGCTGCAGGATACGAGCAGTACTTC
TRBJ1-5 | TRBV7-2 | - | - | CASSLAARGNQPQHF | TGTGCCAGCAGCTTAGCGGCACGGGGAAATCAGCCCCAGCATTTT
TRBJ2-3 | TRBV28 | TRBD2 | many | CASSPGLAGGGTDTQYF | TGTGCCAGCAGTCCCGGACTAGCGGGAGGGGGCACAGATACGCAGTATTTT
TRBJ2-4 | TRBV6-7 | - | few | CASSYRTAKNIQYF | TGTGCCAGCAGTTATCGGACGGCCAAAAACATTCAGTACTTC
TRBJ2-5 | TRBV12-3/TRBV12-4 | - | many | CASSFFGNQETQYF | TGTGCCAGCAGTTTTTTCGGTAACCAAGAGACCCAGTACTTC
TRBJ1-5 | TRBV7-2 | - | few | CASSPTGYVGQPQHF | TGTGCCAGCAGCCCCACAGGATACGTAGGCCAGCCCCAGCATTTT
TRBJ1-4 | TRBV7-2 | - | few | CASTPSLGFEGKLFF | TGTGCCAGCACCCCAAGCCTCGGTTTTGAAGGAAAACTGTTTTTT
TRBJ2-3 | TRBV2 | - | many | CASSVPGGSTDTQYF | TGTGCCAGCAGTGTACCCGGGGGTAGCACAGATACGCAGTATTTT
TRBJ2-7 | TRBV15 | TRBD2 | few | CATSRGLAVEQYF | TGTGCCACCAGCAGAGGGCTAGCGGTCGAGCAGTACTTC
TRBJ2-7 | TRBV4-2 | TRBD2 | - | CASSQLPGTNYEQYF | TGTGCCAGCAGCCAGCTTCCCGGGACTAACTACGAGCAGTACTTC
TRBJ2-7 | TRBV5-1 | TRBD1 | many | CASTGQGSYEQYF | TGCGCCAGCACCGGACAGGGCTCCTACGAGCAGTACTTC
TRBJ2-7 | TRBV11-2 | TRBD2 | many | CASSLVSGTMPLVEQYF | TGTGCCAGCAGCTTAGTAAGCGGGACTATGCCCCTTGTGGAGCAGTACTTC
TRBJ1-1 | TRBV28 | - | few | CAQSVRAFF | TGCGCCCAAAGTGTTAGGGCTTTCTTT
TRBJ2-1 | TRBV6-5 | - | - | CASSYSDWLNEQFF | TGTGCCAGCAGTTACTCTGACTGGCTTAATGAGCAGTTCTTC
TRBJ1-6 | TRBV5-6 | - | - | CASSPGRSPLHF | TGTGCCAGCAGCCCCGGACGGTCACCCCTCCACTTT
TRBJ1-2 | TRBV4-2 | TRBD1 | few | CATSLRPSQGGGYGYTF | TGTGCCACCTCCTTGAGGCCCTCCCAGGGGGGTGGCTATGGCTACACCTTC
TRBJ2-2 | TRBV5-1 | - | - | CASSSGPTTGGELFF | TGCGCCAGCAGCTCCGGACCGACGACCGGCGGGGAGCTGTTTTTT
TRBJ2-7 | TRBV5-1 | TRBD1 | - | CASSWGTAGYEQYF | TGCGCCAGCAGCTGGGGGACAGCCGGCTACGAGCAGTACTTC
TRBJ1-4 | TRBV11-2 | - | few | CASSLPVATNEKLFF | TGTGCCAGCAGCCTACCGGTAGCTACTAATGAAAAACTGTTTTTT
TRBJ2-1 | TRBV7-2 | TRBD2 | - | CASSLGLADTSYNEQFF | TGTGCCAGCAGCTTAGGGCTAGCGGACACCTCCTACAATGAGCAGTTCTTC
TRBJ1-6 | TRBV3-1 | TRBD1 | few | CASSQRGQAVSPLHF | TGTGCCAGCAGCCAAAGGGGACAGGCGGTTTCACCCCTCCACTTT
TRBJ2-1 | TRBV7-2 | TRBD2 | many | CASSQWTSGGSYNEQFF | TGTGCCAGCAGCCAATGGACTAGCGGGGGCTCCTACAATGAGCAGTTCTTC
TRBJ2-3 | TRBV11-2 | - | - | CASSLALDTQYF | TGTGCCAGCAGCCTAGCTCTGGATACGCAGTATTTT
TRBJ2-6 | TRBV6-5 | - | many | CASSIRRFSGANVLTF | TGTGCCAGCAGTATTCGTAGGTTCTCTGGGGCCAACGTCCTGACTTTC
TRBJ1-1 | TRBV6-1 | - | - | CASSESRGVEAFF | TGTGCCAGCAGTGAATCCCGGGGGGTGGAAGCTTTCTTT
TRBJ1-6 | TRBV11-2 | TRBD1 | many | CASSLVDRVFSPLHF | TGTGCCAGCAGCTTAGTTGACAGGGTATTTTCACCCCTCCACTTT
TRBJ1-1 | TRBV10-2 | - | many | CASSKDSGNTEAFF | TGCGCCAGCAGTAAGGACAGTGGGAACACTGAAGCTTTCTTT
TRBJ2-1 | TRBV18 | - | few | CASSPTYSYNEQFF | TGTGCCAGCTCACCCACCTACTCCTACAATGAGCAGTTCTTC
TRBJ1-4 | TRBV12-3/TRBV12-4 | - | many | CASSLFRPGEKLFF | TGTGCCAGCAGCCTTTTTCGTCCGGGTGAAAAACTGTTTTTT
TRBJ2-7 | TRBV20-1 | - | many | CSAFRQDYEQYF | TGCAGTGCCTTTAGACAGGACTACGAGCAGTACTTC
TRBJ1-1 | TRBV12-3/TRBV12-4 | - | many | CASGIKRNTEAFF | TGTGCCAGCGGAATAAAACGCAACACTGAAGCTTTCTTT
TRBJ2-1 | TRBV2 | - | many | CASMLRALDYNEQFF | TGTGCCAGCATGTTAAGGGCTCTAGATTACAATGAGCAGTTCTTC
TRBJ2-7 | TRBV23-1 | TRBD1 | - | CASSQSRTGLAYEQYF | TGCGCCAGCAGTCAATCAAGGACAGGGTTGGCCTACGAGCAGTACTTC
TRBJ1-1 | TRBV7-9 | TRBD1 | few | CASTTGDSRTEAFF | TGTGCCAGCACCACGGGGGACAGTCGCACTGAAGCTTTCTTT
TRBJ1-4 | TRBV11-2 | - | once | CASSSLEPVEKLFF | TGTGCCAGCAGCTCCCTAGAGCCGGTTGAAAAACTGTTTTTT
TRBJ2-1 | TRBV6-1 | TRBD2 | - | CASRGRRLAGGNEQFF | TGTGCCAGCCGCGGAAGACGACTAGCGGGGGGGAATGAGCAGTTCTTC
TRBJ1-6 | TRBV20-1 | TRBD1 | few | CSARPGGSYNSPLHF | TGCAGTGCAAGGCCAGGGGGCTCCTATAATTCACCCCTCCACTTT
TRBJ2-3 | TRBV4-1 | - | - | CASSKPKGGFSDTQYF | TGCGCCAGCAGCAAACCAAAGGGGGGGTTCTCAGATACGCAGTATTTT
TRBJ2-5 | TRBV24-1 | - | many | CATSPRGIGPQETQYF | TGTGCCACCAGTCCACGCGGAATCGGTCCCCAAGAGACCCAGTACTTC
TRBJ2-1 | TRBV28 | - | many | CASSRLTQGRGNEQFF | TGTGCCAGCAGTCGACTGACACAGGGTCGGGGAAATGAGCAGTTCTTC
TRBJ2-5 | TRBV5-1 | TRBD2 | many | CASSSPLAGAGETQYF | TGCGCCAGCAGCTCCCCACTAGCGGGGGCCGGGGAGACCCAGTACTTC
TRBJ2-7 | TRBV20-1 | TRBD2 | many | CSARAAGTRASYEQYF | TGCAGTGCTAGAGCCGCCGGGACTAGGGCTTCCTACGAGCAGTACTTC
TRBJ2-1 | TRBV12-3/TRBV12-4 | - | - | CASSLIVSSSYNEQFF | TGTGCCAGCAGTTTAATAGTTTCGAGCTCCTACAATGAGCAGTTCTTC
TRBJ1-2 | TRBV20-1 | - | few | CSARDRVVNWYGYTF | TGCAGTGCTAGAGATCGGGTGGTGAATTGGTATGGCTACACCTTC
TRBJ2-7 | TRBV30 | - | - | CAWSVPGLYEQYF | TGTGCCTGGAGTGTACCAGGTCTCTACGAGCAGTACTTC
TRBJ2-1 | TRBV29-1 | - | many | CSVEGGPLLSYNEQFF | TGCAGCGTTGAGGGGGGGCCTCTTTTATCCTACAATGAGCAGTTCTTC
TRBJ2-5 | TRBV2 | TRBD1 | few | CASSITGGAYYTQYF | TGTGCCAGCAGTATCACAGGGGGCGCTTATTATACCCAGTACTTC
TRBJ2-2 | TRBV11-2 | - | - | CASSLDRRVGTGELFF | TGTGCCAGCAGCTTAGATCGGCGAGTGGGCACCGGGGAGCTGTTTTTT
TRBJ2-7 | TRBV20-1 | TRBD2 | many | CSARGTGTSGGQVNYEQYF | TGCAGTGCTCGGGGTACCGGGACTAGCGGGGGACAGGTAAACTACGAGCAGTACTTC
TRBJ2-7 | TRBV27 | TRBD1 | - | CASSVWDRGDEQYF | TGTGCCAGCAGTGTGTGGGACAGGGGGGACGAGCAGTACTTC
TRBJ1-3 | TRBV7-9 | - | - | CASSLVVQGRGNTIYF | TGTGCCAGCAGCTTAGTCGTCCAAGGGCGCGGAAACACCATATATTTT
TRBJ1-2 | TRBV10-3 | TRBD1 | - | CAIAGGQGVYGYTF | TGTGCCATCGCCGGGGGACAGGGGGTCTATGGCTACACCTTC
TRBJ2-3 | TRBV2 | TRBD2 | few | CASSLAGGPGTDTQYF | TGTGCCAGCAGTTTAGCGGGGGGGCCGGGCACAGATACGCAGTATTTT
TRBJ2-7 | TRBV10-2 | TRBD1 | - | CASSVWRTGEPEQYF | TGCGCCAGCAGTGTGTGGCGGACAGGGGAACCCGAGCAGTACTTC
TRBJ2-2 | TRBV5-1 | - | many | CASSFKETGELFF | TGCGCCAGCAGCTTTAAGGAAACCGGGGAGCTGTTTTTT
TRBJ1-1 | TRBV18 | - | few | CASSLGPLEAEAFF | TGTGCCAGCTCACTGGGACCTCTAGAAGCTGAAGCTTTCTTT
TRBJ2-1 | TRBV12-3/TRBV12-4 | - | many | CASTRPSDGQFF | TGTGCCAGCACCCGCCCTAGCGATGGGCAGTTCTTC
TRBJ1-2 | TRBV28 | TRBD1 | many | CASSLDRGPYYYGYTF | TGTGCCAGCAGCCTAGACAGGGGGCCCTATTACTATGGCTACACCTTC
TRBJ2-3 | TRBV5-1 | - | many | CASSQRSMGIERAASHTQYF | TGCGCCAGCAGCCAGAGGTCTATGGGAATAGAACGGGCAGCCTCCCATACGCAGTATTTT